This entry features one TCR beta chain sequence. The CDR3 runs to 15 residues. Trimming cost V 3 bases and J 0 bases, with 10 bases left between them. Germline assignment: CDR1 SGHNT and CDR2 YYREEE (reference sequence). The data belong to a study of cytomegalovirus exposure and HLA in healthy donors. Primers for the PCR totalled 60 Vbeta and 13 Jbeta. Libraries were prepared by immunoSEQ multiplex PCR; TCRdb keeps only in-frame clonotypes and omits some of them. The sample has over 150,000 clones, about 64% seen once. The V call is TRBV5-4, the J call TRBJ2-1; maybe TRBD2 (6 bases). The clonotype was recovered from a man aged 45-60 years in good health and CMV-seronegative. Sequencing was carried out using PBMCs. CDR3 bases: TGTGCCAGCAGCTCTAGCGTCGGCTCCTACAATGAGCAGTTCTTC. It yields the protein CASSSSVGSYNEQFF.